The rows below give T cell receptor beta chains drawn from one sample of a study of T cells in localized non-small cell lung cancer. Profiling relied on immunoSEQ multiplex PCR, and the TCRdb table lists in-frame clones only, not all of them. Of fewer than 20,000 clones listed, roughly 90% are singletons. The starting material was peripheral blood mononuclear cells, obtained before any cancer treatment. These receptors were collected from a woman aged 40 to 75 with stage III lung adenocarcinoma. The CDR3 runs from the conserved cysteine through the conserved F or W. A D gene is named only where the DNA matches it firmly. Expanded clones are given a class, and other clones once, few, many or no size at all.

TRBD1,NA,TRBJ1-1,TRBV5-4,CASSSRQGANTEAFF,TGTGCCAGCAGCTCACGACAGGGGGCTAACACTGAAGCTTTCTTT
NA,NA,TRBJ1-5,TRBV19,CASTSTGPGQPQHF,TGTGCCAGTACCTCAACCGGTCCGGGTCAGCCCCAGCATTTT
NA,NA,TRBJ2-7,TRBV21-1,CASSAGEPLSYEQYF,TGTGCCAGCAGCGCAGGGGAGCCCCTCTCCTACGAGCAGTACTTC
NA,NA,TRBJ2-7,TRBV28,CASSTRDLTYEQYF,TGTGCCAGCAGTACCCGGGACTTAACTTACGAGCAGTACTTC
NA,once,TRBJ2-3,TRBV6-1,CASRERLGSDTDTQYF,TGTGCCAGCAGAGAACGACTAGGCAGTGACACAGATACGCAGTATTTT
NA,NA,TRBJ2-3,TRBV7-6,CASSLDLGGTQYF,TGTGCCAGCAGCTTAGACTTGGGGGGTACGCAGTATTTT
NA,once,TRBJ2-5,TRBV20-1,CSARQGGTQYF,TGCAGTGCTAGGCAGGGGGGGACCCAGTACTTC
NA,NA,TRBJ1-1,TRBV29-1,CSVARGAEAFF,TGCAGCGTTGCGCGGGGCGCTGAAGCTTTCTTT
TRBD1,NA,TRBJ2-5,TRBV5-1,CASLGTGQETQYF,TGCGCCAGCCTAGGGACAGGCCAAGAGACCCAGTACTTC
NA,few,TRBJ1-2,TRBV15,CATSRDSGYGYTF,TGTGCCACCAGCAGAGATTCAGGCTATGGCTACACCTTC
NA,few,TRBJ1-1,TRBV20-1,CSASANTEAFF,TGCAGTGCTAGTGCCAACACTGAAGCTTTCTTT
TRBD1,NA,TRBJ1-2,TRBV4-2,CASREQGEAHVGYTF,TGTGCCAGCAGGGAACAGGGGGAAGCGCACGTTGGCTACACCTTC
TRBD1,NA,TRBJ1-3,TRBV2,CASSVAGTVNLSGNTIYF,TGTGCCAGCAGTGTAGCTGGGACAGTTAACCTCTCTGGAAACACCATATATTTT
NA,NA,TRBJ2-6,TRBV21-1,CASSSYRATGANVLTF,TGTGCCAGCAGCAGTTACAGGGCCACTGGGGCCAACGTCCTGACTTTC
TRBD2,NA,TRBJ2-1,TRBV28,CASSPPGTSGGNEQFF,TGTGCCAGCAGTCCACCAGGGACTAGCGGTGGTAATGAGCAGTTCTTC
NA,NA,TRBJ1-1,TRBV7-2,CASSPVGGRGVEAFF,TGTGCCAGCAGCCCCGTGGGGGGGAGGGGCGTGGAAGCTTTCTTT
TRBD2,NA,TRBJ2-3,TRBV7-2,CASSLGAGGPVYTQYF,TGTGCCAGCAGCTTAGGGGCGGGAGGGCCGGTGTATACGCAGTATTTT
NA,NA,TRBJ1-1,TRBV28,CASSFLTLTGEAFF,TGTGCCAGCAGTTTCCTTACCCTTACCGGTGAAGCTTTCTTT
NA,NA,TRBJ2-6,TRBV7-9,CASSSGSFSGANVLTF,TGTGCCAGCAGCTCGGGATCTTTCTCTGGGGCCAACGTCCTGACTTTC
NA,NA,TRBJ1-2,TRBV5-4,CASSPGRGGFGYTF,TGTGCCAGCAGCCCCGGTAGGGGGGGCTTTGGCTACACCTTC
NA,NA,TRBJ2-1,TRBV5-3,CARSLAREHEQFF,TGTGCCAGAAGCTTGGCCCGGGAGCATGAGCAGTTCTTC
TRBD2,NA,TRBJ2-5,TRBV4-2,CASSQVLAGGQETQYF,TGTGCCAGCAGCCAAGTCCTAGCGGGGGGGCAAGAGACCCAGTACTTC
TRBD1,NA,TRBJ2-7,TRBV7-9,CASSIQGGEQYF,TGTGCCAGCAGCATACAGGGGGGCGAGCAGTACTTC
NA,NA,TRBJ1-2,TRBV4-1,CASSQEGGLYGYTF,TGCGCCAGCAGCCAAGAAGGAGGGCTCTATGGCTACACCTTC
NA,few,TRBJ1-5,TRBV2,CASTQGLSQPQHF,TGTGCCAGCACGCAGGGTCTAAGTCAGCCCCAGCATTTT
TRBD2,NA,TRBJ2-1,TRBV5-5,CASTFSGSSYNEQFF,TGTGCCAGCACCTTCAGCGGGAGCTCCTACAATGAGCAGTTCTTC
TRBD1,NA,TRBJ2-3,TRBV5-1,CASSLEGTGVTDTQYF,TGCGCCAGCAGCTTGGAAGGGACAGGGGTCACAGATACGCAGTATTTT
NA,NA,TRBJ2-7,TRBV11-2,CASSLDRQYEQYF,TGTGCCAGCAGCTTAGATCGGCAGTACGAGCAGTACTTC
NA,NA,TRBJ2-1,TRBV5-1,CASSRGRAEQFF,TGCGCCAGCAGCCGGGGGCGGGCGGAGCAGTTCTTC
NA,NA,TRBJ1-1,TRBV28,CASSLVGGATAKNTEAFF,TGTGCCAGCAGTTTAGTGGGGGGCGCAACTGCTAAGAACACTGAAGCTTTCTTT
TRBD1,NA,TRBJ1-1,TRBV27,CASSLFPGGDTEAFF,TGTGCCAGCAGTTTATTTCCAGGGGGGGACACTGAAGCTTTCTTT
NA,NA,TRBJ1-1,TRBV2,CASNMDTEAFF,TGTGCCAGCAACATGGACACTGAAGCTTTCTTT
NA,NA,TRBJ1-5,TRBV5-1,CASSVMGDQPQHF,TGCGCCAGCAGCGTAATGGGGGATCAGCCCCAGCATTTT
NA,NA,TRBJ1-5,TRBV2,CASSPGRIGNQPQHF,TGTGCCAGCAGTCCAGGGAGGATCGGCAATCAGCCCCAGCATTTT
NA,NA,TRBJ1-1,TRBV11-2,CASSLQPTGTEAFF,TGTGCCAGCAGCTTACAGCCAACGGGCACTGAAGCTTTCTTT
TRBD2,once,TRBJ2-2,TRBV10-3,CAINRGGARGGELFF,TGTGCCATCAATCGGGGGGGCGCCCGCGGCGGGGAGCTGTTTTTT
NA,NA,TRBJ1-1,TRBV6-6,CASEYSYRSWDTEAFF,TGTGCCAGCGAGTACTCATATAGGTCGTGGGACACTGAAGCTTTCTTT
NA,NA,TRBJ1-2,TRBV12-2,CASRSGGFGYTF,TGTGCAAGTCGCTCAGGGGGATTCGGCTACACCTTC
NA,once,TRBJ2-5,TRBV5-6,CASASKILGGSGETQYF,TGTGCCAGCGCCTCAAAAATATTGGGGGGCTCGGGGGAGACCCAGTACTTC
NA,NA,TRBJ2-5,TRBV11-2,CASSLGQGYETQYF,TGTGCCAGCAGCTTAGGCCAGGGTTACGAGACCCAGTACTTC
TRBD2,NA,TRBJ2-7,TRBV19,CASSIDTSGRYEQYF,TGTGCCAGTAGTATAGATACTAGCGGGAGATACGAGCAGTACTTC
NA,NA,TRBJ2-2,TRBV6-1,CASSEVGRNGELFF,TGTGCCAGCAGTGAAGTGGGAAGGAACGGGGAGCTGTTTTTT
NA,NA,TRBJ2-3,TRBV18,CASSPIITDTQYF,TGTGCCAGCTCACCAATCATAACAGATACGCAGTATTTT
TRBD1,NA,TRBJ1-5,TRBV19,CASSPEGAKPQHF,TGTGCCAGTAGTCCCGAGGGGGCGAAGCCCCAGCATTTT
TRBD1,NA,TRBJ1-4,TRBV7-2,CASSGGTGNEKLFF,TGTGCCAGCTCCGGCGGGACAGGGAATGAAAAACTGTTTTTT
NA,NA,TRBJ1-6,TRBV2,CASSVTGYSPLHF,TGTGCCAGCAGTGTCACAGGATATTCACCCCTCCACTTT
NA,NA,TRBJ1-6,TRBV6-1,CASSDGWGSPLHF,TGTGCCAGCAGTGACGGATGGGGTTCACCCCTCCACTTT
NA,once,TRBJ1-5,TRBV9,CASSVGGSINQPQHF,TGTGCCAGCAGCGTAGGAGGGAGTATCAATCAGCCCCAGCATTTT
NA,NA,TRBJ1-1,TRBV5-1,CASSWNRETEAFF,TGCGCCAGCAGCTGGAACAGGGAGACTGAAGCTTTCTTT
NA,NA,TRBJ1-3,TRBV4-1,CASSQVPHGGYTIYF,TGCGCCAGCAGCCAAGTCCCCCACGGGGGGTACACCATATATTTT
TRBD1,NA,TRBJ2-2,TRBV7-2,CASRFKGQGLGELFF,TGTGCCAGCAGGTTCAAGGGACAGGGATTGGGGGAGCTGTTTTTT
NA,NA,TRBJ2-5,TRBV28,CASSALETQYF,TGTGCCAGCAGTGCTCTAGAGACCCAGTACTTC
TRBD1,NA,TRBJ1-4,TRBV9,CASSVGDRGRSNEKLFF,TGTGCCAGCAGCGTTGGAGACAGGGGGCGTTCTAATGAAAAACTGTTTTTT
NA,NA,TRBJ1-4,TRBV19,CASSMFATNEKLFF,TGTGCCAGTAGTATGTTTGCAACTAATGAAAAACTGTTTTTT
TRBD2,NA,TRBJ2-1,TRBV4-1,CASSQGTSGGNEQFF,TGCGCCAGCAGCCAGGGGACTAGCGGGGGGAATGAGCAGTTCTTC
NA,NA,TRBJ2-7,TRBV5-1,CASSLGRTYEQYF,TGCGCCAGCAGCTTGGGCCGAACCTACGAGCAGTACTTC
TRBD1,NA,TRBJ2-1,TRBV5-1,CASSFPGQGHPRAFNEQFF,TGCGCCAGCAGCTTTCCGGGACAGGGGCACCCCCGGGCGTTCAATGAGCAGTTCTTC
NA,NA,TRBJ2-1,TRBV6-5,CASRRQREQFF,TGTGCCAGCAGGAGACAACGTGAGCAGTTCTTC
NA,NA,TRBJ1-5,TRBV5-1,CASRGNQPQHF,TGCGCCAGCAGGGGCAATCAGCCCCAGCATTTT
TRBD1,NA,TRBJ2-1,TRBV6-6,CASSYGTDQGVEQFF,TGTGCCAGCAGTTACGGGACCGACCAGGGGGTTGAGCAGTTCTTC